Below are 27 T cell receptor beta chains sequenced from a single sample in a study of Ad26.COV2.S vaccination and SARS-CoV-2 variants (dated by TCRdb to the early 2020s). Preparation of the library involved the immunoSEQ multiplex PCR assay. TCRdb carries this immuneACCESS record with in-frame sequences only. Its versions omit some clonotypes, under half of them owing to an unresolved V gene in the studies checked, with the rest unexplained. The sample records hundreds of thousands of clones, about 91% of which are singletons. The top ten hold approximately 2.5% of the sample. What this sample's treatment or condition label stands for: roughly 19 received Ad26.COV2.S at low or high dose, single or two shots; 5 received placebo; per-sample allocation not given. Repertoires of vaccine and placebo recipients were sequenced from samples taken on day 63 after the first injection. Source: peripheral blood, taken in a trial of Ad26.COV2.S vaccine versus placebo. The receptors were gathered from a person aged 18-60 years who received the Ad26.COV2.S COVID-19 vaccine or a placebo.

The DNA for the CDR3 is TGTGCCAGCAGCTTGGGAAGAAGCTCCTACAATGAGCAGTTCTTC. Translation: CASSLGRSSYNEQFF. The gene calls are TRBV11-3 and TRBJ2-1, with D uncertain. Between the trimmed V and J ends, which lost 3 bases and 0 bases, there was a span of 9 bases. The germline V gene encodes CDR1 SGHNT and CDR2 YENEEA. The CDR3 length is 15 residues.

The chain uses TRBV27 and TRBJ2-4; 11 bases line up with TRBD2. Looked up from germline, CDR1 is MNHEY and CDR2 is SMNVEV (reference sequence). The CDR3 has 15 amino acids. J lost 5 bases, V lost 2 bases, and 2 bases had no gene match. The CDR3 nucleotides are TGTGCCAGCAGTTTACGTAGCGGGGGGGAAAACATTCAGTACTTC. Its translation is CASSLRSGGENIQYF.

In this sample, this clone turned up a few times. The gene calls are TRBV28 and TRBJ1-1; 12 bases agree with TRBD1. The CDR3 totals 15 residues. J was trimmed by 2 bases and V by 6 bases; bases with no gene match: 4. The germline gives CDR1 MDHEN, CDR2 SYDVKM. CDR3 amino acids: CASRGQGARNTEAFF. The CDR3 coding sequence is TGTGCCAGCAGGGGACAGGGGGCTCGAAACACTGAAGCTTTCTTT.

V gene TRBV7-6 combines with J gene TRBJ2-2; 10 bases match TRBD1. CDR1 and CDR2 from the germline V gene are SGHVS and FNYEAQ. J lost 4 bases, V lost 3 bases, and 5 bases had no gene match. This CDR3 is 16 amino acids long. Here the CDR3 reads CASSFVWTGGTGELFF. The CDR3 DNA reads TGTGCCAGCAGCTTTGTGTGGACAGGGGGCACCGGGGAGCTGTTTTTT.

The chain employs TRBV19 and TRBJ1-5, with D possibly being TRBD1 (5 bases). This CDR3 comprises 15 residues. The germline V and J ends were trimmed by 4 bases and 2 bases, with 12 bases remaining between them. Germline CDR1 reads LNHDA; CDR2 reads SQIVND (reference sequence). CDR3 coding DNA: TGTGCCAGTAGTACCCGGGGGGGAGGCAATCAGCCCCAGCATTTT. Translated: CASSTRGGGNQPQHF.

CDR3 in amino acids: CASSLTSSNEQYV. The CDR3 coding sequence is TGTGCCAGCAGCTTGACTAGCTCTAACGAGCAGTACGTC. The V and J genes are TRBV7-8 and TRBJ2-7; 7 positions match TRBD2. Germline V gene sequence: CDR1 SGHVS, CDR2 FQNEAQ. This CDR3 has 13 residues. V lost 3 bases, J lost 5 bases, and 4 bases stayed unmatched.

This chain uses TRBV7-9 with TRBJ2-7; D might be TRBD2 (5 bases). The CDR3 length is 16 residues. CDR1 and CDR2 (germline): SEHNR, FQNEAQ (reference sequence). Between the trimmed V and J ends, which lost 5 bases and 6 bases, there was a span of 23 bases. CDR3 residues: CASSTRQRWENSEQYF. The CDR3 nucleotides are TGTGCCAGCAGCACCCGCCAACGGTGGGAGAATTCCGAGCAGTACTTC.

The rearrangement links TRBV5-6 to TRBJ1-2; D ambiguous. Looked up from germline, CDR1 is SGHDT and CDR2 is YYEEEE. Deletions cut 0 bases from V and 11 bases from J, with 17 bases between. There are 14 residues in the CDR3. The CDR3 DNA follows: TGTGCCAGCAGCTTGGCGGCCGCCCTACGCTATTACACCTTC. This gives the protein CASSLAAALRYYTF.

J is TRBJ1-5 and V is TRBV18; TRBD1 aligns across 8 bases. Trimming took 5 bases from V and 6 from J; bases not matched to a gene: 3. The CDR3 is 13 residues long. Germline values: CDR1 KGHSH, CDR2 LQKENI. CDR3 DNA: TGTGCCAGCTCAACACAGGGGGTTCAGCCCCAGCATTTT. It translates to CASSTQGVQPQHF.

The V call is TRBV28, the J call TRBJ2-1; 7 nucleotides align to TRBD2. Losses at the gene ends were 3 bases for V and 7 bases for J; bases not matched to a gene: 9. Germline V gives CDR1 MDHEN, CDR2 SYDVKM. This CDR3 contains 15 residues. CDR3 coding DNA: TGTGCCAGCAGTTTGGTATGGCGGGAGATAAATGAGCAGTTCTTC. Protein: CASSLVWREINEQFF.

CDR3 DNA sequence: TGCAGCGTTGGGGATCCAGATACGCAGTATTTT. It yields the protein CSVGDPDTQYF. This chain joins TRBV29-1 and TRBJ2-3; D is uncertain. Trimming took 4 bases from V and 4 from J, leaving 6 bases between them. CDR3 size: 11 residues. Germline CDR1 SQVTM, CDR2 ANQGSEA.

This clone occurred once. The chain carries TRBV7-9 and TRBJ2-1; the match to TRBD2 covers 9 bases. The V gene's germline CDR1 is SEHNR and CDR2 FQNEAQ (reference sequence). The CDR3 totals 16 residues. V lost 1 base to trimming and J lost 9 bases; unmatched junction nucleotides: 10. The CDR3 protein is CASSLVGREGRGEQFF. The CDR3 nucleotides are TGTGCCAGCAGCTTAGTAGGGCGGGAGGGCCGCGGTGAGCAGTTCTTC.

The rearrangement uses TRBV10-3 and TRBJ2-1, with TRBD2 matching over 10 bases. The CDR3 covers 16 residues. Per the germline V gene, CDR1 is ENHRY and CDR2 is SYGVKD. Trimming removed 3 bases from V and 5 bases from J; junction bases left unmatched: 7. This CDR3 is CAISDPPSGRDNEQFF. DNA of the CDR3: TGTGCCATCAGTGATCCCCCGAGCGGGAGGGACAATGAGCAGTTCTTC.

V and J are TRBV6-6 and TRBJ2-7; 8 positions agree with TRBD2. The trim removed 5 bases at V and 5 bases at J, leaving 5 bases unmatched. Germline loops: CDR1 MNHNY, CDR2 SVGAGI (reference sequence). The CDR3 is 13 residues long. Here the CDR3 reads CASSRLANHEQYV. In nucleotides, the CDR3 is TGTGCCAGCAGTAGACTAGCGAACCACGAGCAGTACGTC.

V gene TRBV5-1 combines with J gene TRBJ2-5; 9 positions match TRBD1. Per the germline V gene, CDR1 is SGHRS and CDR2 is YFSETQ. V trimming: 4 bases; J trimming: 1 base; junction bases outside the gene matches: 5. The CDR3 length is 15 residues. CDR3 amino acids: CASSTDRGSQETQYF. For the CDR3, the DNA is TGCGCCAGCAGCACGGACAGGGGCTCCCAAGAGACCCAGTACTTC.

The chain has TRBV5-4 and TRBJ1-6, with D hard to call. CDR3 size: 12 residues. Germline-derived CDR1 and CDR2 are SGHNT and YYREEE (reference sequence). Trimming removed 3 bases at V and 7 bases at J, with 5 bases between. This CDR3 is CASSWRNSPLHF. The CDR3 nucleotides are TGTGCCAGCAGCTGGAGGAATTCACCCCTCCACTTT.

This clone has more than one count but fewer than ten. The rearrangement joins TRBV6-1 to TRBJ1-4; tentatively, D is TRBD1 (6 bases). CDR1 and CDR2 from the germline V gene are MNHNS and SASEGT. Trimming pared 3 bases from V and 7 bases from J, leaving 15 bases between. This CDR3 has 15 amino acids. In nucleotides, the CDR3 is TGTGCCAGCAGTGAGCCCACTGGGGGGGCTGAAAAACTGTTTTTT. It is translated as CASSEPTGGAEKLFF.

The chain combines TRBV5-6 with TRBJ2-5; D possibly matches TRBD1 or TRBD2 (5 bases each). The CDR3 is 15 amino acids. V lost 2 bases and J 1 base, leaving 12 bases between the germline ends. Looked up from germline, CDR1 is SGHDT and CDR2 is YYEEEE. The DNA for the CDR3 is TGTGCCAGCAGCTTCCGGGACCCTCTCCAAGAGACCCAGTACTTC. Protein sequence: CASSFRDPLQETQYF. Full variable domain (missing parts from reference TRBV5-6 and TRBJ2-5): DAGVTQSPTHLIKTRGQQVTLRCSPKSGHDTVSWYQQALGQGPQFIFQYYEEEERQRGNFPDRFSGHQFPNYSSELNVNALLLGDSALYLCASSFRDPLQETQYFGPGTRLLVL.

This chain links TRBV5-1 with TRBJ2-5; no definite D call. Germline V gene lookup returns CDR1 SGHRS and CDR2 YFSETQ. V was clipped by 3 bases and J by 5 bases, with 11 bases between them. CDR3 length equals 13 residues. CDR3 loop: CASSSLLGETQYF. For the CDR3, the DNA is TGCGCCAGCAGCTCCCTACTGGGGGAGACCCAGTACTTC.

V usage is TRBV25-1 and J usage is TRBJ1-6; 7 positions match TRBD1. Trimming cost V 3 bases and J 5 bases; bases outside gene matches: 4. The CDR3 has 15 amino acids. Germline values: CDR1 MGHDK, CDR2 SYGVNS. The CDR3 is CASSDPGGHNSPLHF. CDR3 nucleotide sequence: TGTGCCAGCAGTGACCCAGGGGGACATAATTCACCCCTCCACTTT.

The chain carries TRBV4-1 and TRBJ2-2; tentative D call: TRBD1 (6 bases). Germline CDR1 is MGHRA and CDR2 is YSYEKL. The CDR3 length is 15 residues. V was trimmed by 6 bases and J by 2 bases, leaving 13 bases between them. The CDR3 bases are TGCGCCAGCAGTCGGACAGCAACCAACACCGGGGAGCTGTTTTTT. This gives the protein CASSRTATNTGELFF.

V gene TRBV14 combines with J gene TRBJ1-5; D possibly corresponds to TRBD1 (6 bases). Between the trimmed V and J ends, which lost 1 base and 4 bases, there was a span of 8 bases. The CDR3 is 14 amino acids. Germline-derived CDR1 and CDR2 are SGHDN and FVKESK. The CDR3 bases are TGTGCCAGCAGCCAAGGCCAGGGGAATCAGCCCCAGCATTTT. Protein sequence: CASSQGQGNQPQHF.

J is TRBJ2-1 and V is TRBV5-1; D remains unclear. The germline V gene has CDR1 SGHRS and CDR2 YFSETQ. The V end was cut by 0 bases, the J end by 7 bases, with 8 bases between. This CDR3 comprises 13 residues. The CDR3 spells CASSLGTLNEQFF. In nucleotides, the CDR3 is TGCGCCAGCAGCTTGGGTACGTTGAATGAGCAGTTCTTC. Full variable domain (rest looked up from reference TRBV5-1 and TRBJ2-1): KAGVTQTPRYLIKTRGQQVTLSCSPISGHRSVSWYQQTPGQGLQFLFEYFSETQRNKGNFPGRFSGRQFSNSRSEMNVSTLELGDSALYLCASSLGTLNEQFFGPGTRLTVL.

The chain is built from TRBV10-3 and TRBJ2-1; 10 nucleotides align to TRBD2. Germline V gene lookup returns CDR1 ENHRY and CDR2 SYGVKD. This CDR3 comprises 15 residues. V lost 2 bases to trimming and J lost 7 bases; unmatched junction nucleotides: 5. CDR3 sequence reads: CAISEGQLAGNEQFF. The CDR3 DNA is TGTGCCATCAGTGAGGGGCAACTAGCGGGGAATGAGCAGTTCTTC.

The V call is TRBV5-1, the J call TRBJ2-2, with no clear D. CDR1 SGHRS and CDR2 YFSETQ come from the germline V gene. The CDR3 loop spans 13 amino acids. The germline V and J ends were trimmed by 2 bases and 5 bases, with 7 bases remaining between them. In DNA, the CDR3 is TGCGCCAGCAGCTTCCTCGATACCGGGGAGCTGTTTTTT. This sequence encodes CASSFLDTGELFF.

The gene calls are TRBV28 and TRBJ1-5; tentatively, D is TRBD1 (5 bases). CDR1 and CDR2 (germline): MDHEN, SYDVKM. This CDR3 is built from 15 residues. The ends were cut back, 6 bases at V and 4 bases at J, with 16 bases in the middle. For the CDR3, the DNA is TGTGCCAGCAGGACGTCGGGGCAGCCGAATCAGCCCCAGCATTTT. Amino acid sequence: CASRTSGQPNQPQHF.

This clone has more than one count but fewer than ten. The chain carries TRBV10-3 and TRBJ1-5, with unresolved D. CDR1 and CDR2 (germline): ENHRY, SYGVKD. The CDR3 has 16 amino acids. The V end was cut by 2 bases, the J end by 0 bases, with 11 bases between. DNA of the CDR3: TGTGCCATCAGTGAGGGACTTCAGTATAGCAATCAGCCCCAGCATTTT. Translation gives CAISEGLQYSNQPQHF.